Described below is a single T cell receptor (beta chain) sequence and its context. As yet, its antigen is unknown. The data are from a study of regulatory T cells in long-lasting Graves disease. The overall study: Those Graves' patients who were newly diagnosed had been on antithyroid drugs under 3 months.

As for time point: newly diagnosed GD, antithyroid drugs for less than 3 months. TCR sequences were obtained from RNA taken from PBMCs. Graves' disease diagnoses used American Thyroid Association guidelines. Construction of the TCR beta libraries employed iRepertoire HTBI primers in conjunction with Arm-PCR of CDR3 regions. TCRdb reprocessed the multiplex PCR reads via MiXCR and lists one record per CDR3 protein. The sample has more than 400,000 distinct CDR3 sequences; about a sixth are singletons. The study, taken as a whole, reports: Limited sample numbers may have lowered accuracy.

Germline V gene lookup returns CDR1 MDHEN and CDR2 SYDVKM. This CDR3 spans 18 amino acids. V was clipped by 5 bases and J by 5 bases; unmatched bases: 16. These data were also filed under a second study, of T cells in Graves' hyperthyroidism and ophthalmopathy. That study adds: The model foresaw ophthalmopathy a median around 6.8 months prior to onset.

This chain links TRBV28 with TRBJ2-1; 9 bases are shared with TRBD2. The sequenced sample was peripheral blood mononuclear cells (PBMCs), obtained at new diagnosis, from a patient treated with antithyroid drugs. The TCR sequence derives from a man aged 40-50 years with Graves disease. CDR3 residues: CASSPFNPSGRTDNEQFF. CDR3 nucleotides: TGTGCCAGCAGTCCCTTCAATCCCAGCGGGAGGACAGACAATGAGCAGTTCTTC.